This section outlines one T cell receptor beta chain sequence together with its context. The sample belongs to a study of blood T cell repertoires in COVID-19. Study summary: Samples representing acute and convalescent COVID-19 were sourced from the United States, Italy and Spain. Sources were T cells, B-cell-depleted T cells, or PBMCs; the material itself was cDNA or gDNA.

Original data processing: How many nucleated cells were present was estimated from reference gene primer amplification. Sequencing was performed with immunoSEQ multiplex PCR; in TCRdb, only in-frame clones are kept and a portion is missing. V, J and clone size derive from that table, while D and trimming were established from the DNA sequence. Of around 100,000 clones in the sample, 86% were seen once. Germline CDR1 reads SGDLS; CDR2 reads YYNGEE. Germline trimming cut 7 bases from V and 7 bases from J; bases unmatched to any gene: 11. The CDR3 covers 15 residues. V usage is TRBV9 and J usage is TRBJ1-6, with 7 bases fitting TRBD1. The sequenced sample was peripheral blood. This clonotype was obtained from a man aged 40-49 years with acute or convalescent COVID-19. The CDR3 loop is CASGRSGTENSPLHF. CDR3 nucleotides: TGTGCCAGCGGCCGGTCCGGGACAGAAAATTCACCCCTCCACTTT.